A single sample gave rise to the 18 T cell receptor beta chains below, sequenced in a study of radiation and T cells in renal cell carcinoma. Described time point: blood 4 weeks post-SBRT, at nephrectomy. Treatment specified: 15 Gy SBRT to primary tumor, nephrectomy 4 weeks later. Some clones are missing from TCRdb's copy, which holds only in-frame ones; the method was immunoSEQ multiplex PCR. The profile shows 140,000 or so clones, roughly 90% of them singletons. Here the sequenced sample was blood, taken from a patient whose treatment included radiotherapy and nephrectomy. Receptors were obtained from a woman aged 50 to 60 with renal cell carcinoma.

The gene calls are TRBV28 and TRBJ2-3; 7 nucleotides align to TRBD2. The trim removed 10 bases at V and 1 base at J, leaving 5 bases unmatched. CDR3 length equals 13 residues. Per the germline V gene, CDR1 is MDHEN and CDR2 is SYDVKM. The CDR3 DNA sequence: TGTGCCACTATGACTAGCCGCACAGATACGCAGTATTTT. Its protein product is CATMTSRTDTQYF.

The rearrangement uses TRBV11-3 and TRBJ2-2; TRBD1 aligns across 9 bases. V lost 3 bases, J lost 4 bases, and 6 bases stayed unmatched. CDR3 length equals 16 residues. Germline loops: CDR1 SGHNT, CDR2 YENEEA. CDR3 bases: TGTGCCAGCAGCTTCACCGGGACAGGGCCCACCGGGGAGCTGTTTTTT. Translation: CASSFTGTGPTGELFF.

The chain carries TRBV18 and TRBJ2-5; TRBD1 is a possible D gene (6 bases). V lost 3 bases, J lost 2 bases, and 13 bases lay in between. This CDR3 spans 15 amino acids. Per germline, CDR1 KGHSH and CDR2 LQKENI. The CDR3 here is CASSPFSGVQETQYF. In nucleotides, the CDR3 is TGTGCCAGCTCACCGTTTTCAGGGGTACAAGAGACCCAGTACTTC.

The CDR3 sequence: CASSLGTAETQYF. DNA of the CDR3: TGTGCCAGCAGCCTAGGGACAGCTGAGACCCAGTACTTC. The chain combines TRBV5-6 with TRBJ2-5; TRBD1 aligns across 7 bases. With 4 bases clipped from V and 5 bases from J, the junction kept 5 bases outside the gene matches. The CDR3 extends over 13 amino acids. The germline gives CDR1 SGHDT, CDR2 YYEEEE. The full variable domain, in which reference TRBV5-6 and TRBJ2-5 provide the parts outside the CDR3, is DAGVTQSPTHLIKTRGQQVTLRCSPKSGHDTVSWYQQALGQGPQFIFQYYEEEERQRGNFPDRFSGHQFPNYSSELNVNALLLGDSALYLCASSLGTAETQYFGPGTRLLVL.

The chain has TRBV14 and TRBJ1-3; D not resolved. The CDR3 spans 16 residues. The ends were cut back, 1 base at V and 0 bases at J, with 10 bases in the middle. Per germline, CDR1 SGHDN and CDR2 FVKESK. This CDR3 reads CASSQVAVASGNTIYF. The CDR3 DNA follows: TGTGCCAGCAGCCAAGTCGCAGTCGCCTCTGGAAACACCATATATTTT.

The gene calls are TRBV7-2 and TRBJ2-3, with TRBD1 as a possible D gene (5 bases). The CDR3 consists of 16 residues. The V end lost 5 bases, the J end lost 2 bases, and 17 bases lay between the germline ends. CDR1 and CDR2 (germline): SGHTA, FQGNSA. DNA for the CDR3: TGTGCCAGCAGCAAAACGATAGGGGTAGACACAGATACGCAGTATTTT. This sequence encodes CASSKTIGVDTDTQYF.

V and J are TRBV5-1 and TRBJ2-3; D unclear. Germline CDR1 reads SGHRS; CDR2 reads YFSETQ. The CDR3 is made up of 13 amino acids. Trimming cost V 4 bases and J 2 bases, with 8 bases left between them. CDR3 region: CASSPSSTDTQYF. The CDR3 nucleotides read TGCGCCAGCAGCCCCTCTTCCACAGATACGCAGTATTTT.

V gene TRBV7-2 combines with J gene TRBJ2-5, with D unresolved. The V end was cut by 2 bases, the J end by 2 bases, with 6 bases between. Germline-derived CDR1 and CDR2 are SGHTA and FQGNSA. CDR3 length: 13 amino acids. In DNA form, the CDR3 reads TGTGCCAGCAGCTTATGGACGCAAGAGACCCAGTACTTC. Its protein is CASSLWTQETQYF.

The CDR3 sequence: CASSQDSGEGSYEQYF. Here the CDR3 DNA reads TGCGCCAGCAGCCAAGACTCCGGGGAAGGCTCCTACGAGCAGTACTTC. The rearrangement uses TRBV4-1 and TRBJ2-5; possible D gene TRBD2, 5 bases. With the DNA end fitting TRBJ2-7 better, the J assignment may be wrong. In germline, CDR1 is MGHRA, CDR2 YSYEKL. The CDR3 has 16 amino acids.

This clone was observed a few times. CDR3 loop: CASSYSGTANQPQHF. The DNA for the CDR3 is TGTGCCAGCAGCTACAGCGGGACAGCAAATCAGCCCCAGCATTTT. J is TRBJ1-5 and V is TRBV7-2, with TRBD1 identical over 7 bases. With 4 bases clipped from V and 4 bases from J, the junction kept 7 bases outside the gene matches. Germline lookup yields CDR1 SGHTA and CDR2 FQGNSA. This CDR3 spans 15 amino acids.

The CDR3 protein is CASSVTHYNEQFF. The CDR3 bases are TGTGCCAGCAGCGTAACTCATTACAATGAGCAGTTCTTC. The chain recombines TRBV9 with TRBJ2-1; unclear D gene. Germline CDR1 SGDLS, CDR2 YYNGEE. CDR3 length: 13 residues. V was clipped by 1 base and J by 4 bases, with 6 bases between them.

The V call is TRBV19, the J call TRBJ2-3; D is possibly TRBD1 (5 bases). The CDR3 is 15 amino acids. Germline V gives CDR1 LNHDA, CDR2 SQIVND (reference sequence). Trimming cost V 6 bases and J 6 bases, with 19 bases left between them. CDR3 amino acids: CASRSGRAFTDTQYF. The CDR3 nucleotides read TGTGCCAGTAGGTCGGGCAGGGCGTTTACGGATACGCAGTATTTT. Looking up the rest from reference TRBV19 and TRBJ2-3 gives the full variable domain: DGGITQSPKYLFRKEGQNVTLSCEQNLNHDAMYWYRQDPGQGLRLIYYSQIVNDFQKGDIAEGYSVSREKKESFPLTVTSAQKNPTAFYLCASRSGRAFTDTQYFGPGTRLTVL.

The chain recombines TRBV5-1 with TRBJ1-2; TRBD1 matches 9 bases. Trimming at V came to 6 bases and at J to 4 bases, leaving 4 bases not matched to a gene. The CDR3 runs to 13 residues. Looked up from germline, CDR1 is SGHRS and CDR2 is YFSETQ. The CDR3 bases are TGCGCCAGCACCCCGACAGGGGGCTATGGCTACACCTTC. It codes for CASTPTGGYGYTF.

The chain combines TRBV7-2 with TRBJ2-5, with TRBD2 matching over 8 bases. Per germline, CDR1 SGHTA and CDR2 FQGNSA. V was pared by 9 bases and J by 1 base, with 7 bases of the junction left unmatched. This CDR3 is 14 amino acids long. CDR3 sequence reads: CASSLGGAQETQYF. The CDR3 DNA reads as TGTGCCAGTTCCCTCGGGGGGGCCCAAGAGACCCAGTACTTC. Based on the CDR3 plus reference TRBV7-2 and TRBJ2-5, the full variable domain is GAGVSQSPSNKVTEKGKDVELRCDPISGHTALYWYRQSLGQGLEFLIYFQGNSAPDKSGLPSDRFSAERTGGSVSTLTIQRTQQEDSAVYLCASSLGGAQETQYFGPGTRLLVL.

This clone appeared a few times. The rearrangement joins TRBV7-9 to TRBJ1-1; weak D call: TRBD1 (6 bases). V gave up 2 bases and J gave up 8 bases, with 12 bases separating them. In germline, CDR1 is SEHNR, CDR2 FQNEAQ (reference sequence). The CDR3 has 13 residues. The chain's CDR3 is CASSLTGQKEAFF. The CDR3 DNA sequence: TGTGCCAGCAGCTTAACCGGACAGAAAGAAGCTTTCTTT. The whole variable domain, remainder taken from reference TRBV7-9 and TRBJ1-1, is DTGVSQNPRHKITKRGQNVTFRCDPISEHNRLYWYRQTLGQGPEFLTYFQNEAQLEKSRLLSDRFSAERPKGSFSTLEIQRTEQGDSAMYLCASSLTGQKEAFFGQGTRLTVV.

This clone has more than one count but fewer than ten. This chain links TRBV9 with TRBJ2-5; 7 positions match TRBD2. The CDR3 totals 14 residues. J lost 5 bases, V lost 0 bases, and 4 bases had no gene match. CDR1 SGDLS and CDR2 YYNGEE come from the germline V gene. CDR3 region: CASSVGGGSETQYF. CDR3 in DNA: TGTGCCAGCAGCGTAGGAGGCGGGAGTGAGACCCAGTACTTC.

The table lists this clone with a count of one. The chain has TRBV27 and TRBJ2-3, with 11 bases identical to TRBD2. The CDR3 consists of 18 residues. The V gene end was trimmed by 3 bases and the J gene end by 3 bases; junction bases not matched to a gene: 11. Germline lookup yields CDR1 MNHEY and CDR2 SMNVEV (reference sequence). This CDR3 is CASSFIGLAGGGTDTQYF. CDR3 DNA sequence: TGTGCCAGCAGTTTTATCGGGCTAGCGGGGGGAGGGACAGATACGCAGTATTTT.

The chain couples TRBV7-9 to TRBJ2-7, with D unresolved. The CDR3 runs 12 residues. Germline V gene sequence: CDR1 SEHNR, CDR2 FQNEAQ (reference sequence). Trimming took 2 bases from V and 4 from J, leaving 6 bases between them. CDR3 in DNA: TGTGCCAGCAGCTTAATTTCTTACGAGCAGTACTTC. Protein product: CASSLISYEQYF.